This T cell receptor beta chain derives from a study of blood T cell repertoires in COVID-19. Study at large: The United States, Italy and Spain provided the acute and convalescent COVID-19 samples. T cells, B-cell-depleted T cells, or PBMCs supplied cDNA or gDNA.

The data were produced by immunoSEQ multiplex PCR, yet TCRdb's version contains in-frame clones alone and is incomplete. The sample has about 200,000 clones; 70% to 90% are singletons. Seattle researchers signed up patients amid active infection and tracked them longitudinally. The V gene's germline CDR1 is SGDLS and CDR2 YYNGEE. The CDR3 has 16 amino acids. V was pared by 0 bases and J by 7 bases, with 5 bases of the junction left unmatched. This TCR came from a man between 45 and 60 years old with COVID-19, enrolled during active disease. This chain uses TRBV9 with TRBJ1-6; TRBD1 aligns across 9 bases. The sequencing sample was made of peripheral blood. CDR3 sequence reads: CASSVDPGTGNSPLHF. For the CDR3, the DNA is TGTGCCAGCAGCGTAGATCCCGGGACAGGGAATTCACCCCTCCACTTT.